Presented here are 18 T cell receptor beta chains from one specimen sequenced in a study of cytomegalovirus exposure and HLA in healthy donors. 60 Vbeta and 13 Jbeta primers were used in PCR. Sequencing used immunoSEQ multiplex PCR; TCRdb keeps in-frame clones, though not all of them. The table includes roughly 93,000 clones, over 65% detected once. Specimen: PBMCs. The receptors were gathered from a male donor in good health and CMV-seronegative.

V usage is TRBV5-1 and J usage is TRBJ2-7; tentative D call: TRBD2 (6 bases). Trimming removed 5 bases at V and 3 bases at J, with 15 bases between. Germline loops: CDR1 SGHRS, CDR2 YFSETQ. The CDR3 has 14 residues. This CDR3 is CASRRGMGNYEQYF. The CDR3 bases are TGCGCCAGCAGACGGGGGATGGGGAACTACGAGCAGTACTTC. The full variable domain, rest sourced from reference TRBV5-1 and TRBJ2-7, is KAGVTQTPRYLIKTRGQQVTLSCSPISGHRSVSWYQQTPGQGLQFLFEYFSETQRNKGNFPGRFSGRQFSNSRSEMNVSTLELGDSALYLCASRRGMGNYEQYFGPGTRLTVT.

A few counts support this clone. The chain employs TRBV4-2 and TRBJ2-2, with 13 bases identical to TRBD2. The CDR3 runs to 18 residues. V was pared by 0 bases and J by 6 bases, with 7 bases of the junction left unmatched. Germline V gene lookup returns CDR1 LGHNA and CDR2 YNFKEQ. DNA of the CDR3: TGTGCCAGCAGCCAAGAGAGAGGACTAGCGGGAGTGGCCGGGGAGCTGTTTTTT. Its translation is CASSQERGLAGVAGELFF.

The chain uses TRBV2 and TRBJ2-5; 9 bases map to TRBD2. CDR1 is SNHLY, CDR2 FYNNEI, per germline. The trim removed 4 bases at V and 5 bases at J, leaving 8 bases unmatched. The CDR3 consists of 15 residues. CDR3 in amino acids: CASSVGTSILETQYF. The CDR3 DNA sequence: TGTGCCAGCAGTGTCGGGACTAGCATTCTTGAGACCCAGTACTTC.

The chain couples TRBV4-2 to TRBJ2-5, with 8 bases lining up with TRBD2. Germline CDR1 and CDR2: LGHNA and YNFKEQ. CDR3 length: 16 amino acids. The V and J ends lost 4 bases and 1 base, in that order; junction bases with no gene match: 8. CDR3 bases: TGTGCCAGCAGCCCAGGGGCGGGAGGCGTCCAAGAGACCCAGTACTTC. Protein sequence: CASSPGAGGVQETQYF.

J is TRBJ2-3 and V is TRBV30, with TRBD1 matching 7 bases. V trimming: 5 bases; J trimming: 4 bases; junction bases outside the gene matches: 3. The CDR3 totals 12 residues. Per germline, CDR1 GTSNPN and CDR2 SVGIG (reference sequence). The CDR3 sequence is CAWETGSDTQYF. The CDR3 nucleotides are TGTGCCTGGGAGACAGGGTCAGATACGCAGTATTTT.

The sample holds one count of this clone. The chain carries TRBV28 and TRBJ2-7, with a possible D match to TRBD2 (5 bases). V lost 9 bases and J 1 base, leaving 16 bases between the germline ends. Germline V gives CDR1 MDHEN, CDR2 SYDVKM. The CDR3 is 14 amino acids. CDR3 sequence reads: CASSSRGASYEQYF. In nucleotides, the CDR3 is TGTGCCAGTTCCTCCCGGGGAGCGTCCTACGAGCAGTACTTC.

This rearrangement joins TRBV27 to TRBJ2-6, with D unresolved. The length of the CDR3 is 15 residues. CDR1 is MNHEY, CDR2 SMNVEV, per germline (reference sequence). The V and J ends lost 5 bases and 9 bases respectively, with 17 bases between them. The CDR3 nucleotides are TGTGCCAGCAGTCATATCCCCTTGCCGGGCAACGTCCTGACTTTC. This codes for CASSHIPLPGNVLTF.

The chain recombines TRBV5-3 with TRBJ2-1; the D is unclear. Being an ORF, TRBV5-3 has a function that is uncertain. Trimming removed 5 bases at V and 0 bases at J, with 15 bases between. CDR3 size: 16 residues. The DNA for the CDR3 is TGTGCCAGAAGATGTGGCCTTTGTGGCTCCTACAATGAGCAGTTCTTC. Its protein product is CARRCGLCGSYNEQFF.

The chain employs TRBV7-2 and TRBJ1-2; TRBD1 matches 8 bases. Losses at the gene ends were 9 bases for V and 4 bases for J; bases not matched to a gene: 4. Germline V gene data show CDR1 as SGHTA and CDR2 as FQGNSA. This CDR3 has 12 residues. CDR3 nucleotide sequence: TGTGCCAGTCAGGGGGCCGGCTATGGCTACACCTTC. Its protein is CASQGAGYGYTF.

This clone appeared a few times. The rearrangement joins TRBV28 to TRBJ1-3, with D possibly being TRBD1 (5 bases). CDR1 MDHEN and CDR2 SYDVKM come from the germline V gene. The CDR3 extends over 16 amino acids. V lost 5 bases, J lost 2 bases, and 16 bases lay in between. CDR3 loop: CASSPPTVNAGNTIYF. CDR3 nucleotide sequence: TGTGCCAGCAGTCCCCCGACAGTAAATGCTGGAAACACCATATATTTT.

This clone was seen just once. The chain uses TRBV28 and TRBJ1-5; perhaps TRBD1 as D (5 bases). This CDR3 spans 12 amino acids. V was clipped by 1 base and J by 8 bases, with 6 bases between them. CDR1 is MDHEN and CDR2 is SYDVKM in the germline V gene. The CDR3 protein is CASSLLGEPQHF. The CDR3 coding sequence is TGTGCCAGCAGTTTATTAGGGGAGCCCCAGCATTTT.

The rearrangement joins TRBV2 to TRBJ2-7; D is uncertain. Per the germline V gene, CDR1 is SNHLY and CDR2 is FYNNEI. V lost 1 base to trimming and J lost 6 bases, with 4 bases between them. This CDR3 comprises 11 residues. The CDR3 DNA reads TGTGCCAGCAGTGAAGTCCTCGAGCAGTACTTC. Translation: CASSEVLEQYF.

This clone appeared once. This chain uses TRBV5-4 with TRBJ1-2, with 9 bases that match TRBD1. Germline loops: CDR1 SGHNT, CDR2 YYREEE (reference sequence). V lost 4 bases to trimming and J lost 7 bases; unmatched junction nucleotides: 8. The CDR3 runs 14 residues. The CDR3 DNA follows: TGTGCCAGCAGCCTGGACAGGGGTCACGCTGGCTACACCTTC. It encodes CASSLDRGHAGYTF.

The chain links TRBV29-1 to TRBJ2-7, with 8 bases fitting TRBD2. The CDR3 runs 13 residues. In germline, CDR1 is SQVTM, CDR2 ANQGSEA. V lost 6 bases, J lost 5 bases, and 9 bases stayed unmatched. CDR3 sequence (DNA): TGCAGCGTCCTCGTGCAGCGGGAGAACGAGCAGTACTTC. It translates to CSVLVQRENEQYF.

This chain joins TRBV19 and TRBJ1-1, with D possibly matching TRBD1 (6 bases). V lost 6 bases, J lost 5 bases, and 10 bases lay in between. CDR3 length: 12 amino acids. Germline lookup yields CDR1 LNHDA and CDR2 SQIVND (reference sequence). The CDR3 region has the DNA TGTGCCAGTAGCTACAGGGTGACTGAAGCTTTCTTT. Its protein is CASSYRVTEAFF.

V gene TRBV6-4 combines with J gene TRBJ2-6; D is unresolved. This CDR3 has 17 amino acids. Germline V gene data show CDR1 as MRHNA and CDR2 as SNTAGT. Trimming took 0 bases from V and 0 from J, leaving 9 bases between them. CDR3 coding DNA: TGTGCCAGCAGTGACTCAGACACCCTCTCTGGGGCCAACGTCCTGACTTTC. It specifies CASSDSDTLSGANVLTF.

The chain joins TRBV7-2 to TRBJ2-3, with D maybe TRBD1 (5 bases). The CDR3 runs 15 residues. The germline CDR1 and CDR2 sequences are SGHTA and FQGNSA. Trimming pared 2 bases from V and 0 bases from J, leaving 9 bases between. The CDR3 region is CASSLKGFSTDTQYF. In DNA form, the CDR3 reads TGTGCCAGCAGCTTAAAGGGGTTTAGCACAGATACGCAGTATTTT.

V and J are TRBV19 and TRBJ2-2; 8 bases match TRBD1. The CDR3 contains 15 residues. The germline V gene encodes CDR1 LNHDA and CDR2 SQIVND (reference sequence). V lost 7 bases and J lost 0; bases outside the gene matches: 4. In DNA form, the CDR3 reads TGTGCCAGTACCTGGGACAGGACGAACACCGGGGAGCTGTTTTTT. This encodes CASTWDRTNTGELFF.